This TCR beta chain was sequenced in a study of CD8+CD57+ T cells in acquired aplastic anemia. Study context: Each DNA sample taken from sorted CD4+ and CD8+ cells came to about 3.2 ug on average. Study results and limitations: A set of approximately 29 CD8+ CDR3 sequences was shared between patients and controls, and these sequences appeared highly expressed in patients. Levels of CD8+ Simpson's diversity were not significantly distinct in patients versus controls.

CDR3 and TCR beta VDJ profiling relied on a genomic DNA template. TCRdb called the reads again in MiXCR, with one record for every CDR3 protein. In the table there are around 430,000 distinct CDR3 sequences, approximately 32% of which are singletons. Of note for this clonotype: What it recognizes is unknown. Germline and junction disagree at one end, which may indicate a read error.

Whoever was chosen for sequencing had shown CD8+CD57+ cell expansion by flow cytometry. Patient blood was sampled before any therapy had been received. Material for sequencing was sorted CD4+, CD8+, or CD8+CD57+ T cells (not recorded which) from PBMCs. The sequence derives from a human donor with aplastic anemia.

DNA of the CDR3: TGCAGTGCTATAGGACAGAACTACTACGGGCAGTACTTC. It encodes CSAIGQNYYGQYF. V usage is TRBV20-1 and J usage is TRBJ2-7, with D perhaps matching TRBD1 (6 bases). CDR1 DFQATT and CDR2 SNEGSKA come from the germline V gene (reference sequence). CDR3 size: 13 residues.